This T cell receptor beta chain was found in a study of T-cell reconstitution after alpha-beta-depleted transplantation in children. Study outcomes and limitations: Roughly two months post-transplant, alpha-beta T cells reportedly originated from several hundred graft clones that had expanded. Recipient T cells and thymic progenitors that survived were the source of the high TCRbeta diversity seen at day 60 in some patients. T-cell numbers and diversity, one year after transplant, stemmed largely from T cells that were newly produced.

Preparation of the TCRbeta library used unique molecular identifiers. TCRdb reanalysed the PCR reads using MiXCR and keeps one entry per CDR3 protein. This repertoire shows some 600,000 distinct CDR3 sequences, 10% to 15% found once; its top ten account for around 2.2%. The CDR3 runs to 16 residues. Germline V CDR1 and CDR2: MGHDK, SYGVNS. V dropped 4 bases and J dropped 10; count of bases not matched to a gene: 13. A word on this clonotype: The antigen is undetermined.

The sequence was obtained from a male patient under 18 who had a stem cell transplant for acute myeloid leukemia, so the T cells may come from the graft donor. The chain uses TRBV25-1 and TRBJ1-6; 7 bases agree with TRBD1. The input for sequencing was PBMCs, mostly from graft donor cells, taken 360 days after TCRalphabeta/CD19-depleted stem cell transplant. CDR3 in DNA: TGTGCCAGCAGTGGCCCCCGGACAGGACGTCGGTCACCCCTCCACTTT. Translated: CASSGPRTGRRSPLHF.